These T cell receptor beta chains were read from a single sample in a study of blood T cell repertoires in COVID-19. Clones were sequenced by immunoSEQ multiplex PCR, and TCRdb holds only the in-frame ones, with some missing. The table lists approximately 270,000 clones, around 85% of them singletons. Material for sequencing was peripheral blood. The origin of the receptors is a man at least 80 years old with acute or convalescent COVID-19. CDR3s include the opening cysteine and the closing phenylalanine or tryptophan.

v_call cdr3_aa
TRBV7-3 CASSLTQKNSPLHF
TRBV11-1 CASSPYRETEAFF
TRBV3-1/TRBV3-2 CASSQGQLNTEAFF
TRBV30 CAWKDNHLEGQPQHF
TRBV4-1 CASSQADPRAEPFF
TRBV12-3/TRBV12-4 CASSATGGAQYF
TRBV19 CASSIGRLYNEQFF
TRBV6-5 CASILDRGSAEAFF
TRBV20-1 CSASRPLGTYEQYF
TRBV14 CASSQPRRGLAHEQYF